Each of the 26 T cell receptor beta chains below was sequenced from the same sample in a study of shared clonotypes between healthy human individuals. The protocol was immunoSEQ multiplex PCR, while the TCRdb copy is restricted to in-frame clones and leaves out a portion. The sample holds about a million clones, 70% to 80% seen once. The sequenced material came from memory CD4+ T cells from PBMCs. Stated subset: CD45RA-negative fraction. These receptor sequences come from a man in his late teens or twenties in good health. Some clones in this sample may be carry-over from other donors' samples.

The chain uses TRBV23-1 and TRBJ1-5, with a tentative D call TRBD1 (6 bases). TRBV23-1 belongs to the ORF category, with a function that is uncertain. Trimming removed 8 bases from V and 6 bases from J, with 26 bases in between. This CDR3 has 17 amino acids. The CDR3 sequence is CASGLPKSPRGVQPQHF. The CDR3 DNA sequence: TGCGCCAGCGGACTCCCAAAATCTCCAAGGGGGGTTCAGCCCCAGCATTTT.

This chain uses TRBV2 with TRBJ2-2, with D possibly being TRBD2 (5 bases). The CDR3 has 13 amino acids. V gave up 6 bases and J gave up 1 base, with 6 bases separating them. Germline V gene sequence: CDR1 SNHLY, CDR2 FYNNEI. The CDR3 coding sequence is TGTGCCAGCAGCACTAGGAACACCGGGGAGCTGTTTTTT. Amino acids: CASSTRNTGELFF.

This rearrangement joins TRBV7-9 to TRBJ2-7; 8 bases are shared with TRBD1. The CDR3 has 15 residues. CDR1 SEHNR and CDR2 FQNEAQ come from the germline V gene (reference sequence). After removal of 3 bases from V and 7 bases from J, the junction contained 11 bases not matched to a gene. CDR3 sequence (DNA): TGTGCCAGCAGCTTTATCCGGGACAGGCCAGGGGAGCAGTACTTC. It yields the protein CASSFIRDRPGEQYF.

There are a few counts of this clone. The rearrangement joins TRBV19 to TRBJ2-3; 11 positions match TRBD2. The J segment lost 1 base and the V segment lost 3 bases, leaving 9 bases of the junction unmatched. Germline lookup yields CDR1 LNHDA and CDR2 SQIVND (reference sequence). This CDR3 region has 18 residues. The CDR3 sequence: CASSISLLAGGRTDTQYF. The DNA of the CDR3 is TGTGCCAGTAGTATCTCTCTTCTAGCGGGGGGACGCACAGATACGCAGTATTTT.

Of note for this clone: Just one base apart from a much larger clone, this may be a read error. The J gene is TRBJ1-2, the V gene TRBV6-1, with 8 bases matching TRBD1. Trimming at V came to 5 bases and at J to 3 bases, leaving 2 bases not matched to a gene. Germline lookup yields CDR1 MNHNS and CDR2 SASEGT. The CDR3 spans 13 residues. The CDR3 sequence: CASSLDRDYGYTF. The CDR3 region has the DNA TGTGCCAGCAGTCTGGACAGGGACTATGGCTACACCTTC.

The chain couples TRBV5-8 to TRBJ2-3; D uncertain. V gave up 1 base and J gave up 7 bases, with 16 bases separating them. The CDR3 runs 15 residues. Per the germline V gene, CDR1 is SGHTS and CDR2 is YDEGEE. This CDR3 reads CASSLSGVHRNTQYF. DNA for the CDR3: TGTGCCAGCAGCTTGTCTGGGGTACACAGAAATACGCAGTATTTT.

The chain combines TRBV28 with TRBJ1-4; TRBD1 aligns across 7 bases. The V gene end was trimmed by 1 base and the J gene end by 10 bases; junction bases not matched to a gene: 9. CDR3 size: 15 residues. Per the germline V gene, CDR1 is MDHEN and CDR2 is SYDVKM. CDR3 DNA: TGTGCCAGCAGTTTATCATCCAGGGGGGGAGGAAAACTGTTTTTT. Protein: CASSLSSRGGGKLFF.

The genes are TRBV4-1 and TRBJ1-2; tentative D call: TRBD1 (6 bases). In germline, CDR1 is MGHRA, CDR2 YSYEKL. This CDR3 is built from 17 residues. V was clipped by 1 base and J by 6 bases, with 21 bases between them. The CDR3 DNA sequence: TGCGCCAGCAGCCAAGGAATTGGCAGGGGCGTTAAGGATGGCTACACCTTC. As protein: CASSQGIGRGVKDGYTF.

V usage is TRBV19 and J usage is TRBJ2-7; D perhaps matches TRBD1 (5 bases). Germline V gene lookup returns CDR1 LNHDA and CDR2 SQIVND (reference sequence). Trimming shortened V by 1 base and J by 1 base, and 11 bases separated the two germline ends. This CDR3 comprises 15 residues. The CDR3 loop reads CASSIVGGQSYEQYF. The DNA for the CDR3 is TGTGCCAGTAGTATAGTTGGCGGACAATCCTACGAGCAGTACTTC. Based on the CDR3 plus reference TRBV19 and TRBJ2-7, the full variable domain is DGGITQSPKYLFRKEGQNVTLSCEQNLNHDAMYWYRQDPGQGLRLIYYSQIVNDFQKGDIAEGYSVSREKKESFPLTVTSAQKNPTAFYLCASSIVGGQSYEQYFGPGTRLTVT.

The chain carries TRBV29-1 and TRBJ1-5, with D perhaps TRBD1 (5 bases). The CDR3 spans 12 residues. Trimming left V 4 bases short and J 5 bases short, with 9 bases between. Germline CDR1 reads SQVTM; CDR2 reads ANQGSEA. In DNA, the CDR3 is TGCAGCGTTGGGGCAGGGTATCAGCCCCAGCATTTT. This translates into CSVGAGYQPQHF.

This chain joins TRBV2 and TRBJ2-3, with TRBD2 matching over 13 bases. Germline lookup yields CDR1 SNHLY and CDR2 FYNNEI. V dropped 4 bases and J dropped 3; count of bases not matched to a gene: 13. The length of the CDR3 is 19 residues. The CDR3 DNA is TGTGCCAGCAGTGCCGTATTACTAGCGGGAGGGGCAATTACAGATACGCAGTATTTT. Translation gives CASSAVLLAGGAITDTQYF. The whole variable domain, filled in from reference TRBV2 and TRBJ2-3, reads EPEVTQTPSHQVTQMGQEVILRCVPISNHLYFYWYRQILGQKVEFLVSFYNNEISEKSEIFDDQFSVERPDGSNFTLKIRSTKLEDSAMYFCASSAVLLAGGAITDTQYFGPGTRLTVL.

V usage is TRBV4-1 and J usage is TRBJ1-2; 9 nucleotides align to TRBD1. This CDR3 is 15 amino acids long. Germline CDR1 reads MGHRA; CDR2 reads YSYEKL. The junction had 2 bases not matched to a gene; V was cut back by 1 base and J by 2 bases. CDR3 amino acids: CASSQGDRVNYGYTF. The DNA of the CDR3 is TGCGCCAGCAGCCAAGGGGACAGGGTAAACTATGGCTACACCTTC.

V and J are TRBV7-3 and TRBJ2-7, with 11 positions matching TRBD1. Trimming cost V 5 bases and J 6 bases; bases outside gene matches: 3. The CDR3 consists of 13 residues. Germline V lookup: CDR1 SGHTA, CDR2 FQGTGA. The chain's CDR3 is CASSQDRGREQYF. The DNA of the CDR3 is TGTGCCAGCAGCCAGGACAGGGGGCGCGAGCAGTACTTC. The full variable domain, rest sourced from reference TRBV7-3 and TRBJ2-7, is GAGVSQTPSNKVTEKGKYVELRCDPISGHTALYWYRQSLGQGPEFLIYFQGTGAADDSGLPNDRFFAVRPEGSVSTLKIQRTERGDSAVYLCASSQDRGREQYFGPGTRLTVT.

V gene TRBV5-1 combines with J gene TRBJ2-7; possibly TRBD2 for D (6 bases). This CDR3 has 16 residues. Trimming cost V 0 bases and J 2 bases, with 15 bases left between them. Germline V gene sequence: CDR1 SGHRS, CDR2 YFSETQ. The CDR3 nucleotides are TGCGCCAGCAGCTTGGCCTCGGCGGGATCGGCCTACGAGCAGTACTTC. It yields the protein CASSLASAGSAYEQYF.

With respect to this clone: This sample includes further DNA sequences coding for the same CDR3. This chain's CDR3 is CASSDGWAYNEQFF. DNA of the CDR3: TGTGCCAGCAGTGACGGTTGGGCCTACAATGAGCAGTTCTTC. The chain employs TRBV25-1 and TRBJ2-1; D not certain. CDR3 size: 14 residues. V was shortened by 3 bases and J by 2 bases, with 8 bases between the two germline ends. CDR1 MGHDK and CDR2 SYGVNS come from the germline V gene.

This sequence joins TRBV19 and TRBJ2-3; D is unresolved. V lost 4 bases, J lost 9 bases, and 20 bases lay in between. CDR1 LNHDA and CDR2 SQIVND come from the germline V gene (reference sequence). The CDR3 is made up of 15 amino acids. CDR3: CASSRSTTFAETQYF. CDR3 nucleotide sequence: TGTGCCAGTAGTAGATCGACAACGTTTGCGGAAACGCAGTATTTT.

For this clone: Other DNA sequences of this sample code for an identical CDR3. The V and J genes are TRBV29-1 and TRBJ1-5; 8 positions agree with TRBD1. CDR1 is SQVTM and CDR2 is ANQGSEA in the germline V gene. There are 13 residues in the CDR3. V was clipped by 5 bases and J by 4 bases; unmatched bases: 4. This chain's CDR3 is CSVQTGGNQPQHF. CDR3 sequence (DNA): TGCAGCGTTCAAACAGGGGGGAATCAGCCCCAGCATTTT. The entire variable domain, with the rest obtained from reference TRBV29-1 and TRBJ1-5, is as follows: SAVISQKPSRDICQRGTSLTIQCQVDSQVTMMFWYRQQPGQSLTLIATANQGSEATYESGFVIDKFPISRPNLTFSTLTVSNMSPEDSSIYLCSVQTGGNQPQHFGDGTRLSIL.

The V gene is TRBV4-2, the J gene TRBJ2-2; 9 positions match TRBD2. Per the germline V gene, CDR1 is LGHNA and CDR2 is YNFKEQ. The CDR3 runs 16 residues. The V gene end was trimmed by 1 base and the J gene end by 4 bases; junction bases not matched to a gene: 4. In DNA form, the CDR3 reads TGTGCCAGCAGCCAAGTGGGCGGGAGGGGCACCGGGGAGCTGTTTTTT. As protein: CASSQVGGRGTGELFF.

This clone appeared once. In nucleotides, the CDR3 is TGTGCCAGCAGCTTCCACCCCCGGGATACGCAGTATTTT. Its translation is CASSFHPRDTQYF. V usage is TRBV7-3 and J usage is TRBJ2-3, with D unclear. The CDR3 runs 13 residues. Trimming stripped 3 bases from V and 6 bases from J, with 10 bases between. Germline V gene lookup returns CDR1 SGHTA and CDR2 FQGTGA.

V and J are TRBV5-4 and TRBJ2-3; 10 bases line up with TRBD2. Looked up from germline, CDR1 is SGHNT and CDR2 is YYREEE (reference sequence). V lost 0 bases to trimming and J lost 4 bases; unmatched junction nucleotides: 8. This CDR3 contains 17 residues. CDR3 sequence reads: CASSLAGASGRADTQYF. In nucleotides, the CDR3 is TGTGCCAGCAGCTTGGCGGGGGCTAGCGGGAGAGCAGATACGCAGTATTTT.

Only one count was recorded for this clone. This chain connects TRBV10-3 to TRBJ2-5; 14 nucleotides match TRBD2. The J call could be wrong; TRBJ2-7 is a better fit for the DNA end. The germline gives CDR1 ENHRY, CDR2 SYGVKD. CDR3 length: 18 residues. The chain's CDR3 is CATTKTSGRAGSVYEQYF. The CDR3, as DNA: TGTGCCACTACCAAGACTAGCGGGAGGGCCGGTTCGGTATACGAGCAGTACTTC.

This chain uses TRBV5-4 with TRBJ2-7, with a possible D match to TRBD2 (5 bases). CDR1 and CDR2 (germline): SGHNT, YYREEE (reference sequence). The CDR3 is 16 residues long. Trimming removed 0 bases from V and 2 bases from J, with 15 bases in between. The CDR3 coding sequence is TGTGCCAGCAGCTTGGAAAGGACTGTAGAAGCCTACGAGCAGTACTTC. Translated: CASSLERTVEAYEQYF.

V is TRBV11-3 and J is TRBJ1-1; no clear D gene. The CDR3 length is 16 residues. The V gene's germline CDR1 is SGHNT and CDR2 YENEEA. V lost 8 bases, J lost 1 base, and 20 bases lay in between. This chain's CDR3 is CASGSRVKGSNTEAFF. CDR3 coding DNA: TGTGCCAGCGGGTCCCGAGTTAAGGGATCGAACACTGAAGCTTTCTTT.

This clone was seen a single time. Other DNA sequences of this sample code for an identical CDR3. The chain links TRBV5-1 to TRBJ2-6; D is unresolved. Per germline, CDR1 SGHRS and CDR2 YFSETQ. V lost 0 bases, J lost 4 bases, and 5 bases lay in between. This CDR3 contains 14 residues. Here the CDR3 DNA reads TGCGCCAGCAGCTTGGAATCCGGGGCCAACGTCCTGACTTTC. Encoded protein: CASSLESGANVLTF.

Notes on this clone: The same CDR3 arises from other DNA sequences in this sample as well. V usage is TRBV5-1 and J usage is TRBJ2-5; tentatively, D is TRBD1 (6 bases). Germline V gene sequence: CDR1 SGHRS, CDR2 YFSETQ. The CDR3 is made up of 13 amino acids. V lost 0 bases to trimming and J lost 4 bases, with 7 bases between them. The DNA of the CDR3 is TGCGCCAGCAGCTTGGAAGGGGGAGAGACCCAGTACTTC. Translating it yields CASSLEGGETQYF. The variable domain in full, with the rest retrieved from reference TRBV5-1 and TRBJ2-5, is KAGVTQTPRYLIKTRGQQVTLSCSPISGHRSVSWYQQTPGQGLQFLFEYFSETQRNKGNFPGRFSGRQFSNSRSEMNVSTLELGDSALYLCASSLEGGETQYFGPGTRLLVL.

The chain carries TRBV7-8 and TRBJ1-1; D remains unclear. Germline loops: CDR1 SGHVS, CDR2 FQNEAQ. V lost 0 bases and J 3 bases, leaving 17 bases between the germline ends. CDR3 length equals 17 residues. Written as DNA, the CDR3 is TGTGCCAGCAGCTTAGCAGGGTATGCCCTTGGAGACACTGAAGCTTTCTTT. Protein sequence: CASSLAGYALGDTEAFF.